This TCR beta chain was recorded in a study of T cell clonotyping in hematopoietic cell transplantation. Per the germline V gene, CDR1 is MNHEY and CDR2 is SVGAGI. The CDR3 is 15 residues long. Findings of the study overall: Broader posttransplant TCR repertoire diversity was predicted by graft donor and pretransplant recipient Inverse Simpson Index values. Recipient TCR diversity dropped after transplant; expanded clonotypes rose from day 30 to 180. Cells were unsorted, so CD4 and CD8 contributions were not separated.

Method: immunoSEQ multiplex PCR; TCRdb's copy keeps in-frame clones and lacks some. The table lists over 10,000 clones, approximately 83% of them singletons, with almost 6% in the top ten. For this clone: Its antigen is unknown.

The genes are TRBV6-5 and TRBJ2-5; weak D call: TRBD2 (5 bases). The DNA matches TRBJ2-7 better at its end, which makes the J call doubtful. The receptor was isolated from a female patient aged 35-55 years who had an allogeneic stem cell transplant from a related donor, so T cells may come from the graft donor. Some clones in this sample may be carry-over from other donors' samples. The input for sequencing was PBMCs, taken 100 days after allogeneic stem cell transplant. The CDR3 nucleotides read TGTGCCAGCAGTGTCCGAGGGCTTACTAGATACGAGCAGTACTTC. Protein sequence: CASSVRGLTRYEQYF.